Below, 27 T cell receptor beta chains from the same sample are listed, as sequenced in a study of neurological immune-mediated disorders. TCRdb re-derived calls from the 5' RACE reads in MiXCR, one entry per CDR3 protein. The data contain roughly 60,000 distinct CDR3 sequences, under 4.5% of them singletons. The sequenced sample was PBMCs. These receptors originate from a young woman with multiple sclerosis.

This clonotype was observed many times. The chain combines TRBV5-6 with TRBJ1-2; 7 bases are shared with TRBD1. Germline-derived CDR1 and CDR2 are SGHDT and YYEEEE. The CDR3 extends over 14 amino acids. J was trimmed by 2 bases and V by 0 bases; bases with no gene match: 1. The CDR3 here is CASSLGQGNYGYTF. The CDR3 DNA reads as TGTGCCAGCAGCTTGGGACAGGGCAACTATGGCTACACCTTC. The whole variable domain, remainder taken from reference TRBV5-6 and TRBJ1-2, is DAGVTQSPTHLIKTRGQQVTLRCSPKSGHDTVSWYQQALGQGPQFIFQYYEEEERQRGNFPDRFSGHQFPNYSSELNVNALLLGDSALYLCASSLGQGNYGYTFGSGTRLTVV.

With regard to this clonotype: A clone one base away is much larger, so this may be a read error. The chain joins TRBV3-1 to TRBJ1-2; D might be TRBD1 (6 bases). This CDR3 is 15 amino acids long. Germline CDR1 is LGHDT and CDR2 is YNNKEL (reference sequence). CDR3 DNA: TGTGCCAGCACCCAAGCGGGGGGGCCAGGCTATGGCTACACCTTC. It encodes CASTQAGGPGYGYTF.

This clonotype was found many times. This sequence joins TRBV12-3 or TRBV12-4 and TRBJ1-6, with TRBD1 identical over 8 bases. V trimming: 1 base; J trimming: 10 bases; junction bases outside the gene matches: 6. The CDR3 has 15 residues. In DNA form, the CDR3 reads TGTGCCAGCAGTTTAGGACAGGGGTTTGACTCACCCCTCCACTTT. Translation: CASSLGQGFDSPLHF.

This clonotype was seen many times. In DNA form, the CDR3 reads TGTGCCAGCAGTTACTCGTCGAATAAGGTCGGTCGGTATGGCTACACCTTC. As protein: CASSYSSNKVGRYGYTF. This sequence joins TRBV6-2 or TRBV6-3 and TRBJ1-2; D ambiguous. The V gene's germline CDR1 is MNHEY and CDR2 SVGEGT. This CDR3 has 17 amino acids. Trimming pared 0 bases from V and 5 bases from J, leaving 19 bases between.

This clonotype was seen a few times. The genes are TRBV7-2 and TRBJ2-7, with D possibly being TRBD1 (5 bases). Germline CDR1 reads SGHTA; CDR2 reads FQGNSA. The CDR3 extends over 13 amino acids. Trimming left V 5 bases short and J 6 bases short, with 14 bases between. The chain's CDR3 is CASSDQGSGEQYF. In DNA, the CDR3 is TGTGCCAGCAGCGACCAGGGAAGTGGCGAGCAGTACTTC.

At least ten counts were recorded for this clonotype. This chain links TRBV6-2 or TRBV6-3 with TRBJ1-5, with D unclear. Germline CDR1 reads MNHEY; CDR2 reads SVGEGT. This CDR3 region has 13 residues. V lost 0 bases and J lost 4, with 4 bases in between. In DNA, the CDR3 is TGTGCCAGCAGTTACTCGGCAAATCAGCCCCAGCATTTT. It is translated as CASSYSANQPQHF.

This clonotype was detected many times. V is TRBV11-2 and J is TRBJ2-5, with D possibly TRBD2 on 6 matching bases. The germline V and J ends were trimmed by 1 base and 2 bases, with 11 bases remaining between them. In germline, CDR1 is SGHAT, CDR2 FQNNGV. This CDR3 contains 15 residues. The CDR3 nucleotides are TGTGCCAGCAGCTTAGGTTCGGGGGTGCAAGAGACCCAGTACTTC. It translates to CASSLGSGVQETQYF.

This clonotype appeared many times. This chain uses TRBV20-1 with TRBJ1-5; unclear D gene. The CDR3 contains 15 residues. Germline V CDR1 and CDR2: DFQATT, SNEGSKA (reference sequence). Trimming pared 0 bases from V and 3 bases from J, leaving 12 bases between. CDR3 in amino acids: CSARDLSGNNQPQHF. The CDR3 DNA sequence: TGCAGTGCTAGAGATCTTTCGGGGAACAATCAGCCCCAGCATTTT.

This clonotype was picked up many times. The chain couples TRBV15 to TRBJ2-1, with D tentatively TRBD2 (5 bases). CDR3 length: 14 residues. Germline V gene lookup returns CDR1 LNHNV and CDR2 YYDKDF (reference sequence). V gave up 0 bases and J gave up 6 bases, with 9 bases separating them. The CDR3 DNA follows: TGTGCCACCAGCAGAGACGGGATCATCAATGAGCAGTTCTTC. Translating gives CATSRDGIINEQFF.

This clonotype was counted ten times or more. This chain uses TRBV6-5 with TRBJ1-1; D is ambiguous. CDR1 and CDR2 (germline): MNHEY, SVGAGI. V shed 4 bases and J shed 1 base, with 4 bases lying between them. The CDR3 sequence is 12 residues long. CDR3 nucleotide sequence: TGTGCCAGCAGTTCCCAGAACACTGAAGCTTTCTTT. This codes for CASSSQNTEAFF.

This clonotype was found a few times. It may be a read error: a sequence one base away is much more abundant. CDR3 sequence: CASSHTFGEEQYF. CDR3 nucleotides: TGTGCCAGCAGCCACACTTTTGGGGAGGAGCAGTACTTC. The chain couples TRBV27 to TRBJ2-7; TRBD2 is a possible D gene (5 bases). Germline values: CDR1 MNHEY, CDR2 SMNVEV (reference sequence). This CDR3 region has 13 residues. The V gene lost 6 bases and the J gene lost 7 bases, with 16 bases spanning the gap.

This clonotype occurred many times. The rearrangement links TRBV6-6 to TRBJ1-5; D ambiguous. Trimming stripped 0 bases from V and 6 bases from J, with 6 bases between. CDR1 is MNHNY and CDR2 is SVGAGI in the germline V gene (reference sequence). There are 13 residues in the CDR3. The CDR3, as DNA: TGTGCCAGCAGTTACTCCGGGGTTCAGCCCCAGCATTTT. Amino acids: CASSYSGVQPQHF.

A few counts support this clonotype. The junction departs from the called germline gene at one end, perhaps through a read error. The chain employs TRBV5-1 and TRBJ1-3, with D unresolved. Per the germline V gene, CDR1 is SGHRS and CDR2 is YFSETQ. The CDR3 runs to 15 residues. CDR3 bases: TGCGCCAGCAGCTTCGCGGGGAACTCTGGAAAAACCATATATTTT. Its protein product is CASSFAGNSGKTIYF.

This clonotype was seen ten or more times. The genes are TRBV7-9 and TRBJ2-7; unclear D gene. This CDR3 region has 17 residues. Trimming took off 6 bases at V and 5 bases at J, with 26 bases between the two ends. CDR1 and CDR2 from the germline V gene are SEHNR and FQNEAQ (reference sequence). CDR3 bases: TGTGCCAGCAGGGGGTTGGATAGGGTCCAGTCTAGGGACGAGCAGTACTTC. Translation gives CASRGLDRVQSRDEQYF.

This clonotype has ten or more counts. CDR3: CASSYSGGAPYNEQFF. The CDR3 DNA sequence: TGTGCCAGCAGTTACTCGGGGGGCGCCCCCTACAATGAGCAGTTCTTC. This chain links TRBV6-2 or TRBV6-3 with TRBJ2-1; the D gene could be TRBD1 or TRBD2 (6 bases each). The CDR3 consists of 16 residues. Trimming pared 0 bases from V and 2 bases from J, leaving 11 bases between. CDR1 is MNHEY and CDR2 is SVGEGT in the germline V gene.

This clonotype came up many times. The J gene is TRBJ2-1, the V gene TRBV5-1; 13 nucleotides line up with TRBD2. CDR3 length: 16 amino acids. Trimming removed 4 bases from V and 5 bases from J; junction bases left unmatched: 6. The germline V gene encodes CDR1 SGHRS and CDR2 YFSETQ. As DNA, the CDR3 is TGCGCCAGCAGCCCCCGACTAGCGGGAGGTCACAATGAGCAGTTCTTC. Translating gives CASSPRLAGGHNEQFF.

This clonotype was seen ten or more times. This sequence joins TRBV7-2 and TRBJ1-5; TRBD1 agrees at 10 bases. The trim removed 3 bases at V and 3 bases at J, leaving 2 bases unmatched. Germline CDR1 reads SGHTA; CDR2 reads FQGNSA. The CDR3 totals 15 residues. The CDR3 DNA reads as TGTGCCAGCAGCTTTGACAGGGGGCTCAATCAGCCCCAGCATTTT. This encodes CASSFDRGLNQPQHF.

This clonotype was seen many times. The chain's CDR3 is CASSLAGTANYGYTF. The CDR3 nucleotides are TGCGCCAGCAGCTTGGCCGGGACGGCTAACTATGGCTACACCTTC. The chain links TRBV5-1 to TRBJ1-2; a possible D gene is TRBD1 (5 bases). V was cut by 0 bases and J by 0 bases, with 9 bases left in between. This CDR3 is 15 amino acids long. Looked up from germline, CDR1 is SGHRS and CDR2 is YFSETQ.

This clonotype has a count of ten or more. The limits of the CDR3 on the DNA are not certain, so only TCRdb's listed CDR3 is given. V and J are TRBV6-6 and TRBJ2-5; the table's D call, TRBD1, has no DNA check behind it. Germline V gene sequence: CDR1 MNHNY, CDR2 SVGAGI (reference sequence). The CDR3 comprises 13 residues, both ends counted. CDR3 in amino acids: CASILDSRGTQYF.

This clonotype has ten or more counts. This chain joins TRBV6-6 and TRBJ1-1; 10 bases match TRBD1. Germline V gene data show CDR1 as MNHNY and CDR2 as SVGAGI (reference sequence). Unmatched junction bases numbered 7, after V lost 5 bases and J lost 10 bases. The CDR3 covers 13 residues. Here the CDR3 DNA reads TGTGCCAGCAGTGTCGACAGGGGGCGGGGAGCTTTCTTT. Protein: CASSVDRGRGAFF.

In this sample, this clonotype turned up a few times. This chain joins TRBV3-1 and TRBJ2-1; D not certain. V was shortened by 1 base and J by 9 bases, with 7 bases between the two germline ends. CDR1 and CDR2 (germline): LGHDT, YNNKEL (reference sequence). The CDR3 runs to 12 residues. The CDR3 is CASSQGLIEQFF. The CDR3 region has the DNA TGTGCCAGCAGCCAAGGGTTGATTGAGCAGTTCTTC.

At least ten counts were recorded for this clonotype. V usage is TRBV15 and J usage is TRBJ1-3; tentatively, D is TRBD1 (5 bases). The germline V gene encodes CDR1 LNHNV and CDR2 YYDKDF (reference sequence). The CDR3 length is 16 residues. Trimming left V 0 bases short and J 3 bases short, with 12 bases between. The CDR3 sequence: CATSREWQGVGNTIYF. The CDR3 DNA follows: TGTGCCACCAGCAGAGAATGGCAGGGTGTTGGAAACACCATATATTTT.

This clonotype was observed many times. The chain couples TRBV4-2 to TRBJ2-2; TRBD2 matches at 7 bases. The junction had 19 bases not matched to a gene; V was cut back by 2 bases and J by 7 bases. There are 19 residues in the CDR3. Germline-derived CDR1 and CDR2 are LGHNA and YNFKEQ. The CDR3 here is CASSQRAGTTRLWGGELFF. The CDR3 DNA is TGTGCCAGCAGCCAACGAGCCGGGACTACCCGACTTTGGGGCGGGGAGCTGTTTTTT.

In its sample, this clonotype was seen many times. The chain has TRBV20-1 and TRBJ1-5; D not resolved. Germline CDR1 DFQATT, CDR2 SNEGSKA (reference sequence). V lost 6 bases and J lost 0, with 12 bases in between. The CDR3 covers 14 residues. CDR3 DNA: TGCAGTGCGGGCGGCTTTTTTAGCAATCAGCCCCAGCATTTT. This gives the protein CSAGGFFSNQPQHF.

V and J are TRBV20-1 and TRBJ2-7, with 8 bases identical to TRBD1. V lost 4 bases to trimming and J lost 7 bases; unmatched junction nucleotides: 6. The CDR3 contains 12 residues. Germline lookup yields CDR1 DFQATT and CDR2 SNEGSKA (reference sequence). CDR3 nucleotide sequence: TGCAGTGCTATCCAGGGGGCCGAAGAGCAGTACTTC. This sequence encodes CSAIQGAEEQYF.

There are many counts of this clonotype. The rearrangement links TRBV3-1 to TRBJ1-5, with no clear D. Germline loops: CDR1 LGHDT, CDR2 YNNKEL (reference sequence). The CDR3 extends over 14 amino acids. V was shortened by 0 bases and J by 4 bases, with 7 bases between the two germline ends. The CDR3 DNA is TGTGCCAGCAGCCAAGACCCGGGAAATCAGCCCCAGCATTTT. Encoded protein: CASSQDPGNQPQHF. The variable domain in full, with the rest retrieved from reference TRBV3-1 and TRBJ1-5, is DTAVSQTPKYLVTQMGNDKSIKCEQNLGHDTMYWYKQDSKKFLKIMFSYNNKELIINETVPNRFSPKSPDKAHLNLHINSLELGDSAVYFCASSQDPGNQPQHFGDGTRLSIL.

This chain links TRBV5-1 with TRBJ2-2; 8 nucleotides align to TRBD1. Germline V gives CDR1 SGHRS, CDR2 YFSETQ. V lost 4 bases, J lost 2 bases, and 10 bases stayed unmatched. The CDR3 length is 17 residues. CDR3 sequence reads: CASSQAPGGPNTGELFF. CDR3 in DNA: TGCGCCAGCAGCCAAGCTCCAGGGGGCCCTAACACCGGGGAGCTGTTTTTT.